The clone carrying this T cell receptor beta chain appeared once. Antigen unknown. The ends lost 6 bases at V and 6 bases at J; junction bases unmatched: 9. CDR3 length: 14 residues. Germline V gene sequence: CDR1 SGHAT, CDR2 FQDESV (reference sequence). Deep was the level used in running the assay. The protocol was immunoSEQ multiplex PCR, while the TCRdb copy is restricted to in-frame clones and leaves out a portion. This table has just over 2,000,000 clones, 85% to 95% appearing once. The record originates from a study of shared clonotypes between healthy human individuals. Background on the study: Plates per donor: three CD4 naive, three CD4 memory, two CD8 naive, one CD8 memory.

Whole-study findings and limits: A few donors showed sharing of approximately 5% of naive CD4 clonotypes.

The sample taken for sequencing was naive CD4+ T cells sorted from blood. Described subset: CD45RA+ positively selected. The V and J genes are TRBV11-1 and TRBJ2-3; 7 bases line up with TRBD2. This receptor was obtained from a man between 18 and 29 years old in good health. CDR3 sequence reads: CASSKGLEWDTQYF. For the CDR3, the DNA is TGTGCCAGCAGTAAAGGACTAGAATGGGATACGCAGTATTTT.